This T cell receptor beta chain came from a study of T cell responses to AZD1222 COVID-19 vaccine. This clone was seen only once. Germline CDR1 and CDR2: SGHTA and FQGNSA. This CDR3 spans 14 amino acids. J lost 5 bases, V lost 4 bases, and 1 base had no gene match. Sequencing was performed with immunoSEQ multiplex PCR; in TCRdb, only in-frame clones are kept and a portion is missing. Here the sample spans tens of thousands of clones, about nine tenths being singletons. This chain connects TRBV7-2 to TRBJ2-1, with 11 positions matching TRBD1. The specimen comprised peripheral blood, sampled on day 0 of AZD1222 vaccination. This clonotype was sampled from an adult in good health. CDR3 coding DNA: TGTGCCAGCAGCTGGACAGGGGGCCACAATGAGCAGTTCTTC. This encodes CASSWTGGHNEQFF.